The rows below give T cell receptor beta chains drawn from one sample of a study of blood T cell repertoires in COVID-19. TCRdb's table, derived via immunoSEQ multiplex PCR, lists solely in-frame clones and lacks some. The sample has 100,000 to 150,000 clones; about four fifths are singletons. The source material was peripheral blood. Source of these receptors: a man between 60 and 75 years old with acute or convalescent COVID-19. The CDR3 runs from the conserved cysteine through the conserved F or W. A D gene is named only where the DNA matches it firmly. Size values are once, few and many counts, or a class for expanded clones, and some rows have none.

J gene	clone size	V gene	CDR3 length	D gene	CDR3 DNA	CDR3 protein
TRBJ1-5	NA	TRBV7-6	16	TRBD1	TGTGCCAGCAGCCCTAGGACAGGTAACCGGAATCAGCCCCAGCATTTT	CASSPRTGNRNQPQHF
TRBJ2-7	NA	TRBV2	15	TRBD1	TGTGCCAGCAGTAACCGGGACAGGGGCTCCTACGAGCAGTACTTC	CASSNRDRGSYEQYF
TRBJ1-1	NA	TRBV11-1	14	NA	TGTGCCAGCAGCCAAAGCAGGGTAAACACTGAAGCTTTCTTT	CASSQSRVNTEAFF
TRBJ2-5	NA	TRBV5-4	13	NA	TGTGCCAGCAGCCCAGGTGGGGAGGAGACCCAGTACTTC	CASSPGGEETQYF
TRBJ2-2	NA	TRBV9	16	TRBD1	TGTGCCAGCAGCGCACAGGGGGGCCCGAACACCGGGGAGCTGTTTTTT	CASSAQGGPNTGELFF
TRBJ1-2	NA	TRBV28	14	TRBD1	TGTGCCAGCCTTTCAGGGGGGCCGGGAGCTGGCTACACCTTC	CASLSGGPGAGYTF
TRBJ1-2	NA	TRBV7-2	14	NA	TGTGCCAGCAGCTTAGTCGGGGGATCCTATGGCTACACCTTC	CASSLVGGSYGYTF
TRBJ2-1	NA	TRBV6-5	15	TRBD1	TGTGCCAGCAATCTACAGGGGACCTCCTACAATGAGCAGTTCTTC	CASNLQGTSYNEQFF
TRBJ2-3	NA	TRBV6-4	13	NA	TGTGCCAGCAGTGAACAGGGTGGGGATACGCAGTATTTT	CASSEQGGDTQYF
TRBJ1-2	NA	TRBV6-5	11	NA	TGTGCCAGCAGTAACGGCTATGGCTACACCTTC	CASSNGYGYTF
TRBJ1-2	NA	TRBV2	14	NA	TGTGCCAGCAGGGGGGCCCGACCCCCCTATGGCTACACCTTC	CASRGARPPYGYTF
TRBJ2-5	NA	TRBV5-1	13	NA	TGCGCCAGCAGCTTTAGCCCCCAAGAGACCCAGTACTTC	CASSFSPQETQYF
TRBJ1-2	NA	TRBV10-3	15	NA	TGTGCCATCAGTGCTATCGAGGACAGCATCGATGGCTACACCTTC	CAISAIEDSIDGYTF
TRBJ1-5	NA	TRBV28	15	NA	TGTGCCAGCAGCAGTCCGACAGAAGCAAATCAGCCCCAGCATTTT	CASSSPTEANQPQHF
TRBJ2-1	NA	TRBV7-3	14	TRBD2	TGTGCCAGCAGCTTAGGGACTAGCGGGAATGAGCAGTTCTTC	CASSLGTSGNEQFF
TRBJ2-7	NA	TRBV30	12	TRBD1	TGTGCCTGGAGTGGACAGGGCTACGAGCAGTACTTC	CAWSGQGYEQYF
TRBJ2-7	NA	TRBV27	13	NA	TGTGCCAGCAGTCTCGGGACACCCTACGAGCAGTACTTC	CASSLGTPYEQYF
TRBJ2-3	NA	TRBV2	16	NA	TGTGCCAGCGCGATGGGCCCAGCCTACAGTGGGGATACGCAGTATTTT	CASAMGPAYSGDTQYF
TRBJ1-1	NA	TRBV6-5	13	NA	TGTGCCAGCATCGGTATCCCGAACACTGAAGCTTTCTTT	CASIGIPNTEAFF
TRBJ1-1	once	TRBV28	11	NA	TGTGTCAGCAGTTTATGGGCCGAAGCTTTCTTT	CVSSLWAEAFF
TRBJ2-7	NA	TRBV9	14	TRBD1	TGTGCCAGCAGCCCCGGGACAGGGACCTACGAGCAGTACTTC	CASSPGTGTYEQYF
TRBJ2-1	NA	TRBV15	14	NA	TGTGCCACCAGCAGAGACAGGGCAGGCAATGAGCAGTTCTTC	CATSRDRAGNEQFF
TRBJ2-7	NA	TRBV19	14	TRBD1	TGTGCCAGTAGCGCGGGGGACAGGGTCCACGAGCAGTACTTC	CASSAGDRVHEQYF
TRBJ1-1	NA	TRBV12-3/TRBV12-4	11	NA	TGTGCCAGTACGAAGGGGGACAAAGCTTTCTTT	CASTKGDKAFF
TRBJ1-5	NA	TRBV27	15	TRBD1	TGTGCCAGCTCGGACAGGGGAGATTGGAATCAGCCCCAGCATTTT	CASSDRGDWNQPQHF
TRBJ1-6	NA	TRBV7-8	15	NA	TGTGCCAGCAGCTTAGAGTGGGAGAGGAATTCACCCCTCCACTTT	CASSLEWERNSPLHF
TRBJ1-2	NA	TRBV28	11	NA	TGTGCCAGCAGTTCGAACTATGGCTACACCTTC	CASSSNYGYTF
TRBJ2-5	NA	TRBV5-1	16	NA	TGCGCCAGCAGCTTGGTACGTGGCAACCTGGAGGAGACCCAGTACTTC	CASSLVRGNLEETQYF
TRBJ2-3	NA	TRBV5-1	16	TRBD2	TGCGCCAGCAGCCAGGTACCCAGCGGGAGACCCGATACGCAGTATTTT	CASSQVPSGRPDTQYF
TRBJ2-2	NA	TRBV24-1	16	TRBD1	TGTGCCACCAGTGATTATCCGGGACAGGGGCCCGGGGAGCTGTTTTTT	CATSDYPGQGPGELFF
TRBJ1-2	NA	TRBV5-1	16	TRBD1	TGCGCCAGCAGCTTGCAGGGGGGAAGCTGGAACTATGGCTACACCTTC	CASSLQGGSWNYGYTF
TRBJ2-1	NA	TRBV11-2	14	NA	TGTGCCAGCAGTGCCCAAAGAGATTACAATGAGCAGTTCTTC	CASSAQRDYNEQFF
TRBJ2-1	once	TRBV10-2	15	NA	TGCGCCAGCAGTGAACAGGGCCGCTCCTACAATGAGCAGTTCTTC	CASSEQGRSYNEQFF
TRBJ2-1	NA	TRBV5-4	15	TRBD2	TGTGCCAGCAGCTCCACCGGGACTAGCGGGAATGAGCAGTTCTTC	CASSSTGTSGNEQFF
TRBJ1-1	NA	TRBV4-1	14	NA	TGCGCCAGCAGCCAAGGCGTAGGGGCAACTGAAGCTTTCTTT	CASSQGVGATEAFF
TRBJ1-1	few	TRBV11-2	13	TRBD1	TGTGCCAGCAGCGGACAGGTCATCACTGAAGCTTTCTTT	CASSGQVITEAFF
TRBJ2-1	NA	TRBV7-8	16	TRBD2	TGTGCCAGCAGCTACCACCTAGCGGGAGACTACAATGAGCAGTTCTTC	CASSYHLAGDYNEQFF
TRBJ1-2	few	TRBV29-1	11	NA	TGCAGCGATGAGGTTGGGCAATTCGAATCCTTC	CSDEVGQFESF
TRBJ2-7	NA	TRBV27	16	TRBD2	TGTGCCAGCAGTTTTGGCTCCGCGGGAGCCTTACTCGAGCAGTACTTC	CASSFGSAGALLEQYF
TRBJ1-1	NA	TRBV5-1	15	NA	TGCGCCAGCAGCGCCGGAGGGGGGGCGAACACTGAAGCTTTCTTT	CASSAGGGANTEAFF
TRBJ2-2	NA	TRBV28	14	TRBD1	TGTGCCAGCAGTTTGGACAGGGAGGCCGGGGAGCTGTTTTTT	CASSLDREAGELFF